The 17 T cell receptor beta chains in this list originate from one sample, sequenced in a study of control samples from healthy donors and cancer patients. Profiling relied on immunoSEQ multiplex PCR, and the TCRdb table lists in-frame clones only, not all of them. This sample has some 90,000 clones, with around 87% found just once. The source material was blood. Receptors were obtained from a woman between 45 and 65 years old in good health.

The rearrangement joins TRBV5-1 to TRBJ2-5, with TRBD2 matching over 13 bases. CDR3 length: 16 amino acids. Germline assignment: CDR1 SGHRS and CDR2 YFSETQ. V gave up 3 bases and J gave up 5 bases; unmatched junction bases: 7. The CDR3 coding sequence is TGCGCCAGCAGCTCCCGACTAGCGGGGGGTGGTGAGACCCAGTACTTC. Protein sequence: CASSSRLAGGGETQYF.

The chain couples TRBV24-1 to TRBJ1-2; TRBD1 matches at 7 bases. This CDR3 spans 13 amino acids. The germline V gene has CDR1 KGHDR and CDR2 SFDVKD. With V trimmed by 4 bases and J by 8 bases, 6 bases remained unmatched. The CDR3 loop is CATSDATGLGYTF. CDR3 DNA sequence: TGTGCCACCAGTGACGCGACAGGGTTAGGCTACACCTTC.

The chain recombines TRBV7-2 with TRBJ1-4, with 8 bases aligning to TRBD1. The CDR3 loop spans 15 amino acids. Germline V gene lookup returns CDR1 SGHTA and CDR2 FQGNSA. Unmatched junction bases numbered 5, after V lost 3 bases and J lost 5 bases. Written as DNA, the CDR3 is TGTGCCAGCAGCTTCACAGGGGGTGGAAATGAAAAACTGTTTTTT. It specifies CASSFTGGGNEKLFF.

The V and J genes are TRBV6-5 and TRBJ1-1; possible D gene TRBD1, 6 bases. Trimming cost V 9 bases and J 4 bases, with 15 bases left between them. Germline V gives CDR1 MNHEY, CDR2 SVGAGI. This CDR3 region has 13 residues. Written as DNA, the CDR3 is TGTGCCAGTGCGACAGGTCGGAGCACTGAAGCTTTCTTT. Its protein is CASATGRSTEAFF.

This CDR3 is CASSPLLRSSGANVLTF. The CDR3 bases are TGTGCCAGCAGCCCTCTACTGAGGTCCTCTGGGGCCAACGTCCTGACTTTC. This chain links TRBV3-1 (or the pseudogene TRBV3-2) with TRBJ2-6, with unresolved D. The CDR3 is 17 residues long. The germline V gene has CDR1 LGHDT and CDR2 YNNKEL (reference sequence). V lost 4 bases and J 0 bases, leaving 13 bases between the germline ends.

The gene calls are TRBV12-3 or TRBV12-4 and TRBJ2-5, with D unresolved. This CDR3 contains 13 residues. The germline V and J ends were trimmed by 6 bases and 4 bases, with 12 bases remaining between them. CDR3 amino acids: CASSLTWGETQYF. CDR3 nucleotides: TGTGCCAGCAGCCTCACATGGGGAGAGACCCAGTACTTC.

The gene calls are TRBV7-9 and TRBJ1-1; TRBD1 aligns across 9 bases. This CDR3 has 13 residues. In germline, CDR1 is SEHNR, CDR2 FQNEAQ (reference sequence). V lost 8 bases, J lost 6 bases, and 7 bases stayed unmatched. In DNA form, the CDR3 reads TGTGCCAGCGGCTGGACAGGGGTGGCTGAAGCTTTCTTT. Amino acid sequence: CASGWTGVAEAFF.

V usage is TRBV5-4 and J usage is TRBJ2-5; D remains ambiguous. The V end lost 1 base, the J end lost 1 base, and 11 bases lay between the germline ends. The CDR3 consists of 15 residues. The germline gives CDR1 SGHNT, CDR2 YYREEE (reference sequence). The CDR3: CASSLRPAVQETQYF. The CDR3, as DNA: TGTGCCAGCAGCTTGAGACCGGCTGTCCAAGAGACCCAGTACTTC.

This chain links TRBV7-9 with TRBJ1-2, with 8 bases fitting TRBD1. CDR3 length: 14 amino acids. Germline V gene sequence: CDR1 SEHNR, CDR2 FQNEAQ (reference sequence). The V gene end was trimmed by 5 bases and the J gene end by 6 bases; junction bases not matched to a gene: 8. The CDR3 DNA follows: TGTGCCAGCAGCCCGCAGGGGGCGCGGGATGGCTACACCTTC. It translates to CASSPQGARDGYTF. The full variable domain, rest sourced from reference TRBV7-9 and TRBJ1-2, is DTGVSQNPRHKITKRGQNVTFRCDPISEHNRLYWYRQTLGQGPEFLTYFQNEAQLEKSRLLSDRFSAERPKGSFSTLEIQRTEQGDSAMYLCASSPQGARDGYTFGSGTRLTVV.

In this sample, this clone turned up once. The chain is built from TRBV7-2 and TRBJ1-1; D is perhaps TRBD1 (5 bases). Germline values: CDR1 SGHTA, CDR2 FQGNSA. This CDR3 spans 14 amino acids. The V gene lost 1 base and the J gene lost 1 base, with 7 bases spanning the gap. For the CDR3, the DNA is TGTGCCAGCAGCTTAGGACAGACGAACACTGAAGCTTTCTTT. It codes for CASSLGQTNTEAFF.

This rearrangement joins TRBV12-3 or TRBV12-4 to TRBJ1-1; a weak D match, TRBD1 (5 bases). The CDR3 runs 12 residues. V shed 3 bases and J shed 5 bases, with 7 bases lying between them. The DNA of the CDR3 is TGTGCCAGCAGTTTGTGGGGGACTGAAGCTTTCTTT. It specifies CASSLWGTEAFF.

V and J are TRBV7-8 and TRBJ1-2; unclear D gene. Looked up from germline, CDR1 is SGHVS and CDR2 is FQNEAQ. V lost 2 bases and J lost 8, with 12 bases in between. This CDR3 contains 13 residues. The CDR3 sequence is CASSLFEIQGYTF. Written as DNA, the CDR3 is TGTGCCAGCAGCTTATTTGAGATACAGGGCTACACCTTC.

The V and J genes are TRBV7-2 and TRBJ1-5; 7 bases are shared with TRBD1. Germline CDR1 is SGHTA and CDR2 is FQGNSA. CDR3 length: 14 residues. The junction had 2 bases not matched to a gene; V was cut back by 3 bases and J by 3 bases. The DNA for the CDR3 is TGTGCCAGCAGCTTGGACAGGTTCAATCAGCCCCAGCATTTT. The encoded protein is CASSLDRFNQPQHF.

The rearrangement joins TRBV7-9 to TRBJ2-4; D is perhaps TRBD1 or TRBD2 (5 bases each). Germline V gene data show CDR1 as SEHNR and CDR2 as FQNEAQ (reference sequence). Trimming took off 5 bases at V and 4 bases at J, with 27 bases between the two ends. The length of the CDR3 is 19 residues. For the CDR3, the DNA is TGTGCCAGCAGCGAACTACCAAGGGGACCGGGGTCTTGGAAAAACATTCAGTACTTC. The encoded protein is CASSELPRGPGSWKNIQYF.

The chain recombines TRBV27 with TRBJ1-1; the D is unclear. Per germline, CDR1 MNHEY and CDR2 SMNVEV (reference sequence). The CDR3 covers 14 residues. With 6 bases removed from V and 5 bases from J, the gap between germline ends came to 16 bases. The CDR3 protein is CASRPVAWQTEAFF. The CDR3 region has the DNA TGTGCCAGCAGACCCGTGGCCTGGCAGACTGAAGCTTTCTTT.

The rearrangement uses TRBV7-9 and TRBJ2-3; D uncertain. This CDR3 has 13 amino acids. V was shortened by 1 base and J by 3 bases, with 5 bases between the two germline ends. The germline CDR1 and CDR2 sequences are SEHNR and FQNEAQ (reference sequence). The CDR3 sequence is CASSLDMTDTQYF. CDR3 bases: TGTGCCAGCAGCTTAGATATGACAGATACGCAGTATTTT.

The chain couples TRBV4-2 to TRBJ2-2, with 11 nucleotides matching TRBD2. Trimming cost V 3 bases and J 7 bases; bases outside gene matches: 13. The CDR3 totals 18 residues. CDR1 LGHNA and CDR2 YNFKEQ come from the germline V gene. The DNA for the CDR3 is TGTGCCAGCAGCCAGGGTCTAACTAGCGGGGGCGGGGACGGGGAGCTGTTTTTT. Translation gives CASSQGLTSGGGDGELFF.